This T cell receptor (beta chain) was obtained from a study of glioma-infiltrating T cells. As to this clonotype: The junction and the germline gene differ at one end; a read error may be behind it.

The CDR3 length is 13 residues. The germline V gene has CDR1 LGHNA and CDR2 YNFKEQ. Using RNA template, CDR3s of TCR alpha and beta were amplified with iRepertoire arm-PCR. TCRdb independently ran MiXCR on the multiplex PCR reads; one entry per CDR3 protein. The table shows fewer than 200,000 distinct CDR3 sequences, with more than 25% occurring only once. The material sequenced was glioma tissue, nonneoplastic brain tissue, or PBMCs (not recorded which). This clonotype was sampled from a human donor with low-grade glioma or glioblastoma, undergoing nonglioma brain surgery, or in good health (not recorded which). The chain is built from TRBV4-2 and TRBJ2-3, with D tentatively TRBD1 or TRBD2 (6 bases each). The CDR3 protein is CTSSLAQGGTQYF. In DNA form, the CDR3 reads TGTACCAGCAGCTTAGCACAGGGAGGTACGCAGTACTTT.